Listed below are T cell receptor beta chains from one sample, sequenced in a study of blood T cell repertoires in COVID-19. TCRdb's copy holds only in-frame clones and misses some; the assay was immunoSEQ multiplex PCR. This table holds around 90,000 clones, about 82% found once. Sequencing input: peripheral blood. The receptors derive from a woman aged 70-85 years with active or convalescent COVID-19. The CDR3 runs from the conserved cysteine through the conserved F or W. A D gene is named only where the DNA matches it firmly. Clone size is not always given. Where it is, it says once, few, many or a class for expanded clones.

D gene,clone size,J gene,V gene,CDR3 DNA,CDR3 protein
NA,NA,TRBJ1-1,TRBV19,TGTGCCAGTAGTATTTTAGAAGTGAACACTGAAGCTTTCTTT,CASSILEVNTEAFF
NA,NA,TRBJ1-1,TRBV7-2,TGTGCCAGCAGCATCCTAATCATGACGGAGGCTAACACTGAAGCTTTCTTT,CASSILIMTEANTEAFF
NA,once,TRBJ2-5,TRBV7-9,TGTGCCAGCAGGGTAGAAGGGGTGCTCCGAAAAGAGACCCAGTACTTC,CASRVEGVLRKETQYF
NA,NA,TRBJ2-5,TRBV7-2,TGTGCCAGCAGCTTATCGGGGTGGGCCGGGACCCAGTACTTC,CASSLSGWAGTQYF
TRBD1,NA,TRBJ1-1,TRBV27,TGTGCCAGCACCCGACAGGGGTTGAACACTGAAGCTTTCTTT,CASTRQGLNTEAFF
NA,NA,TRBJ2-3,TRBV28,TGTGCCAGCAGTTCGCTTCACGGGGTTGATACGCAGTATTTT,CASSSLHGVDTQYF
NA,NA,TRBJ1-1,TRBV7-2,TGTGCCAGCTCCATTGGGGGGGTGAACACTGAAGCTTTCTTT,CASSIGGVNTEAFF
TRBD1,NA,TRBJ2-1,TRBV27,TGTGCCAGCAGTTACAGGGGGCGCAGAGGTGAGCAGTTCTTC,CASSYRGRRGEQFF
NA,NA,TRBJ2-3,TRBV10-1,TGCGCCAGCAGTGAAAACCCTTCGGGGGAGTATACGCAGTATTTT,CASSENPSGEYTQYF
TRBD1,NA,TRBJ2-3,TRBV27,TGTGCCAGCAGTCCCGCCCCCGGGACAGGGCGAGATACGCAGTATTTT,CASSPAPGTGRDTQYF
TRBD1,NA,TRBJ1-4,TRBV6-5,TGTGCCAGCAGCAAACGGGGACAGGGTCCTGAAAAACTGTTTTTT,CASSKRGQGPEKLFF
NA,once,TRBJ1-2,TRBV29-1,TGCAGCGTTGAAATTCCGGATGGCTACACCTTC,CSVEIPDGYTF
TRBD2,few,TRBJ2-5,TRBV29-1,TGCAGCGTGGGAGGGGCCGCCCCGGGGGAGACCCAGTACTTC,CSVGGAAPGETQYF
TRBD1,once,TRBJ1-2,TRBV7-9,TGTGCCAGCAGCCTAGGGGGACAGGGGTATGGCTACACCTTC,CASSLGGQGYGYTF
NA,NA,TRBJ1-5,TRBV19,TGTGCCAGTAGTACCCCGGGCGGGGGTTCGCGGCCCCAGCATTTT,CASSTPGGGSRPQHF
NA,NA,TRBJ2-3,TRBV10-3,TGTGCCATCATGACTTCGGGGGATACGCAGTATTTT,CAIMTSGDTQYF
TRBD1,NA,TRBJ2-3,TRBV5-1,TGCGCCAGCAGCTTCCCACAGGGGGAAGGAGATACGCAGTATTTT,CASSFPQGEGDTQYF
NA,NA,TRBJ1-3,TRBV3-1/TRBV3-2,TGTGCCAGCAGCCCCACAGGCTTCGGAAACACCATATATTTT,CASSPTGFGNTIYF
TRBD1,few,TRBJ2-5,TRBV5-4,TGTGCCAGCCAGAGACAGGGATTAGAGACCCAGTACTTC,CASQRQGLETQYF
NA,NA,TRBJ1-1,TRBV18,TGTGCCAGCTCACCATCCTTCAGGGGCACTGAAGCTTTCTTT,CASSPSFRGTEAFF
TRBD1,once,TRBJ1-5,TRBV5-1,TGCGCCAGCAGCTACGGACAGGACAGTCAGCCCCAGCATTTT,CASSYGQDSQPQHF
NA,NA,TRBJ1-1,TRBV19,TGTGCCAGCCCAGGACACCGAGAAGCTTTCTTT,CASPGHREAFF